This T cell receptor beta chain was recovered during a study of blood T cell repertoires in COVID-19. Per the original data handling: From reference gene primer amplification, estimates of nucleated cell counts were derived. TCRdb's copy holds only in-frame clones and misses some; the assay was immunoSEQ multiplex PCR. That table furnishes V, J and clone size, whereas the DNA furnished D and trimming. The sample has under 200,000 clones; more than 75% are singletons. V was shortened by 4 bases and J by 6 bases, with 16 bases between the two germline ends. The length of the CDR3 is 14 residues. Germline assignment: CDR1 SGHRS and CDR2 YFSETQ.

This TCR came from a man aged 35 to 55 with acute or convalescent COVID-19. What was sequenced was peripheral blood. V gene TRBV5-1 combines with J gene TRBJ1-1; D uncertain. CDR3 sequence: CASSRDTTPAEAFF. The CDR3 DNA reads TGCGCCAGCAGCCGGGATACCACCCCGGCTGAAGCTTTCTTT.